Following are 8 T cell receptor beta chains from one sample sequenced in a study of cytomegalovirus exposure and HLA in healthy donors (TCRdb year 2017). The library came from the immunoSEQ multiplex PCR assay. A mixture of 60 forward primers for TCR Vbeta segments and 13 reverse primers for TCR Jbeta segments was used in the multiplex PCR. In TCRdb, the immuneACCESS table is reduced to in-frame sequences with V and J assigned. These tables do not hold every clone; where another copy was compared, an unresolved V gene accounts for under half, and the others remain unexplained. The sample table records roughly 120,000 clones; 9.5% of these occur just once. Approximately 3% of the sample goes to the ten largest clones. The sequenced sample was PBMCs. The receptor source for this set is a man younger than 45 in good health and CMV-seronegative.

This clone has more than one count but fewer than ten. The chain carries TRBV2 and TRBJ2-6; no clear D. Trimming left V 6 bases short and J 3 bases short, with 18 bases between. The germline gives CDR1 SNHLY, CDR2 FYNNEI. The CDR3 totals 17 residues. The CDR3 reads CASRRISRVGGANVLTF. The CDR3 nucleotides are TGTGCCAGCAGGCGGATAAGTCGGGTCGGTGGGGCCAACGTCCTGACTTTC.

The chain joins TRBV7-9 to TRBJ2-1; TRBD2 aligns across 7 bases. The CDR3 is 19 residues long. Germline loops: CDR1 SEHNR, CDR2 FQNEAQ (reference sequence). Unmatched junction bases numbered 19, after V lost 2 bases and J lost 6 bases. CDR3 nucleotide sequence: TGTGCCAGCAGCTTAAATCTGGGGGGGATGGGGAGCCACGGCAATGAGCAGTTCTTC. Residues: CASSLNLGGMGSHGNEQFF.

J is TRBJ2-6 and V is TRBV30, with 9 bases fitting TRBD1. The CDR3 consists of 18 residues. Germline assignment: CDR1 GTSNPN and CDR2 SVGIG (reference sequence). Trimming cost V 4 bases and J 2 bases; bases outside gene matches: 12. This CDR3 is CAWMGGRTGAAGANVLTF. CDR3 nucleotides: TGTGCCTGGATGGGAGGAAGGACAGGGGCAGCTGGGGCCAACGTCCTGACTTTC.

This chain joins TRBV7-2 and TRBJ2-2, with a tentative D call TRBD1 (5 bases). Trimming removed 5 bases at V and 4 bases at J, with 17 bases between. CDR3 length: 16 residues. Germline CDR1 SGHTA, CDR2 FQGNSA. The DNA for the CDR3 is TGTGCCAGCAGCAGGGGAAAGGTTTCTTTCACCGGGGAGCTGTTTTTT. The encoded protein is CASSRGKVSFTGELFF.

In its sample, this clone was seen a few times. The chain is built from TRBV21-1 and TRBJ2-3; the table names TRBD2, a call not compared with the DNA. TRBV21-1 is designated a pseudogene. CDR3 size: 19 residues. The CDR3 coding sequence is TGTGCCAGCAGCAACCCAGGAGGCTTACCTGTCGAAGGCACAGATACGCAGTATTTT. Amino acids: CASSNPGGLPVEGTDTQYF.

This clone occurred a few times. The chain combines TRBV7-6 with TRBJ2-3; 11 nucleotides match TRBD2. V gave up 2 bases and J gave up 1 base; unmatched junction bases: 5. The CDR3 consists of 17 residues. Per germline, CDR1 SGHVS and CDR2 FNYEAQ. CDR3 sequence (DNA): TGTGCCAGCAGCTTATTAGCGGGGGGGCAGGGCACAGATACGCAGTATTTT. It encodes CASSLLAGGQGTDTQYF.

This chain uses TRBV19 with TRBJ2-2; TRBD1 agrees at 12 bases. J gave up 5 bases and V 5 bases, and 3 bases lay outside the gene matches. The germline CDR1 and CDR2 sequences are LNHDA and SQIVND (reference sequence). There are 15 residues in the CDR3. CDR3 in amino acids: CASSRDRGLTGELFF. The DNA of the CDR3 is TGTGCCAGTAGTCGGGACAGGGGGCTTACCGGGGAGCTGTTTTTT.

V is TRBV7-6 and J is TRBJ2-2, with D perhaps matching TRBD2 (6 bases). Trimming shortened V by 5 bases and J by 2 bases, and 12 bases separated the two germline ends. There are 15 residues in the CDR3. CDR1 is SGHVS, CDR2 FNYEAQ, per germline. The CDR3 DNA sequence: TGTGCCAGCAGCCCCCGCGGGGATAACACCGGGGAGCTGTTTTTT. Translation: CASSPRGDNTGELFF.